This note documents a single TCR beta chain sequence. Between the trimmed V and J ends, which lost 5 bases and 6 bases, there was a span of 5 bases. Germline V CDR1 and CDR2: MNHNY, SVGAGI (reference sequence). This CDR3 is built from 11 residues. Produced via immunoSEQ multiplex PCR; TCRdb's table is partial and in-frame only. The profile shows tens of thousands of clones, 90% to 96% of them singletons. The data were obtained in a study of technical replicates of blood from several donors. The TCR comes from a human donor in good health. Sample: T cells isolated from PBMCs. The J gene is TRBJ2-1, the V gene TRBV6-6, with no clear D. This chain's CDR3 is CASSGPNEQFF. The CDR3 DNA is TGTGCCAGCAGTGGGCCCAATGAGCAGTTCTTC.